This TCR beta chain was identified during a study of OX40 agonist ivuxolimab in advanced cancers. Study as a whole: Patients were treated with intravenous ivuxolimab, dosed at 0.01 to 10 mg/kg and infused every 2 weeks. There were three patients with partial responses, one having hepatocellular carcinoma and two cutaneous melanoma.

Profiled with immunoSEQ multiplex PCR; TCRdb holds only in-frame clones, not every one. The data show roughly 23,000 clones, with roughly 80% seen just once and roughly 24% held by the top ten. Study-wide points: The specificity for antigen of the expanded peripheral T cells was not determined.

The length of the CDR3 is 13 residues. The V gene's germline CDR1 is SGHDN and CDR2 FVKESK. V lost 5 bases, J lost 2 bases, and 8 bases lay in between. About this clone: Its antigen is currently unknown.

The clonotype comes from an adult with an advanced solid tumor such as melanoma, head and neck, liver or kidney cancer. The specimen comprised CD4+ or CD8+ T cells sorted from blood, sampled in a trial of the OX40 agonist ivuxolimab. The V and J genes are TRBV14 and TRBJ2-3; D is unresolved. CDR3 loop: CASSTRTTDTQYF. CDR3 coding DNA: TGTGCCAGCAGCACACGTACCACAGATACGCAGTATTTT.